This TCR beta chain was observed in a study of T cell responses to AZD1222 COVID-19 vaccine. Study results and caveats: Clonal diversity was possibly underestimated, and the donors were mostly white British, with more females.

Sequencing used immunoSEQ multiplex PCR; TCRdb keeps in-frame clones, though not all of them. The table records approximately 170,000 clones, roughly 92% of them present only once. As for this clone: Its antigen is not identified.

This CDR3 comprises 14 residues. V lost 4 bases, J lost 4 bases, and 11 bases lay in between. Germline lookup yields CDR1 SGHAT and CDR2 FQNNGV. The source material was peripheral blood, sampled on day 0 of AZD1222 vaccination. The V gene is TRBV11-2, the J gene TRBJ2-1; D is unresolved. The sequence came from an adult in good health. In DNA form, the CDR3 reads TGTGCCAGCAGCTCTCGGCCTTTTTACAATGAGCAGTTCTTC. Its protein product is CASSSRPFYNEQFF.